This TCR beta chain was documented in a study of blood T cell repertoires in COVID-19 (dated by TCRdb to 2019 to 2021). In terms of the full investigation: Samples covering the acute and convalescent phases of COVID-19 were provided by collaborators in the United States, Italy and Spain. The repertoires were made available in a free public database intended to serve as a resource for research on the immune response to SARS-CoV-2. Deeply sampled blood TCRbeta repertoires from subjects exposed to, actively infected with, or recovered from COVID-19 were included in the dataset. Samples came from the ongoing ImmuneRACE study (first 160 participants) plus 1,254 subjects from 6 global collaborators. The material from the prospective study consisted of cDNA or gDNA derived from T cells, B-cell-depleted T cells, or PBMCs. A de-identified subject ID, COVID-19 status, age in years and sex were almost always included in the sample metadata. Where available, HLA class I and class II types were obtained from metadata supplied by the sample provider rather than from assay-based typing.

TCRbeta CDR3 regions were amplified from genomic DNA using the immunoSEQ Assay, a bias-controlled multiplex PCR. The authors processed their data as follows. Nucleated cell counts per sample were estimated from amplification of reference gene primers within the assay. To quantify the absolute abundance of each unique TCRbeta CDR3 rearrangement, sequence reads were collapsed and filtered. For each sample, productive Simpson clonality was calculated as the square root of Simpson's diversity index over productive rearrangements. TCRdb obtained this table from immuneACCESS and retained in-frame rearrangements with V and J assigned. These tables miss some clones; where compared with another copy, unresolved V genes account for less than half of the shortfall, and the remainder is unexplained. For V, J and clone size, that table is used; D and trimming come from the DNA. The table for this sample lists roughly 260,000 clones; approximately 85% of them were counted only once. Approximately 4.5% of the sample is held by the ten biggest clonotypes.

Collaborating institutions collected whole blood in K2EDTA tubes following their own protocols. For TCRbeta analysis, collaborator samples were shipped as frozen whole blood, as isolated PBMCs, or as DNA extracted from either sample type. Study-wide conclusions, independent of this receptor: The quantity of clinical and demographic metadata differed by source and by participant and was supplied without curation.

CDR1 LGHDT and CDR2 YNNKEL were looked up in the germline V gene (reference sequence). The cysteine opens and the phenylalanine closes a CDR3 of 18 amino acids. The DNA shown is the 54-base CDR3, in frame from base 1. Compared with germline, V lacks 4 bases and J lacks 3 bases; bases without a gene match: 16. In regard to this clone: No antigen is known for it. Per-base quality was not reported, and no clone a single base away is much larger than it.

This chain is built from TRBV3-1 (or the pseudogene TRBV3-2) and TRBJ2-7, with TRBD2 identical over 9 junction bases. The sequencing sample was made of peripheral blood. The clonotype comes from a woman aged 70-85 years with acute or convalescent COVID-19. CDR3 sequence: CASSPQPLRSGGNYEQYF. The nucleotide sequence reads TGTGCCAGCAGCCCCCAACCTCTAAGGAGCGGGGGGAACTACGAGCAGTACTTC.